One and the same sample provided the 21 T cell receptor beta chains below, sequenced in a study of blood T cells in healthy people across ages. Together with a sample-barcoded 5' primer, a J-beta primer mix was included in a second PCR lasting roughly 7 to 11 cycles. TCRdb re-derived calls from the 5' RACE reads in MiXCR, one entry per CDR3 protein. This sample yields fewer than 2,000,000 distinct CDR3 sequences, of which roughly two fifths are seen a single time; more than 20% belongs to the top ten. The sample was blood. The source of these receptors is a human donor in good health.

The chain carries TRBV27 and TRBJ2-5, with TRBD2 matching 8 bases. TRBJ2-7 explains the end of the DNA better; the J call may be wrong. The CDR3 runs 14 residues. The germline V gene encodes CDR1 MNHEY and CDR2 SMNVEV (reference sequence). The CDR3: CASRLAGTTYEQYF. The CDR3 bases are TGTGCCAGCAGGTTAGCGGGGACCACCTACGAGCAGTACTTC.

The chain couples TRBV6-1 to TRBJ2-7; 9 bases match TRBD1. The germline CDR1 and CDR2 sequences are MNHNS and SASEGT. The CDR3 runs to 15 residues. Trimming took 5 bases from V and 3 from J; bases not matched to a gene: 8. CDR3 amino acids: CASSPPGTGFYEQYF. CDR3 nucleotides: TGTGCCAGCAGTCCTCCTGGGACAGGGTTCTACGAGCAGTACTTC.

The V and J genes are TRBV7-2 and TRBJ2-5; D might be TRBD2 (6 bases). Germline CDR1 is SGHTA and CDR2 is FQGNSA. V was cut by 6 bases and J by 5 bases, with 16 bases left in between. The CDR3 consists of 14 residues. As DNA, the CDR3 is TGTGCCAGCAGACGTGCGTCCCGGGGGGAGACCCAGTACTTC. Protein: CASRRASRGETQYF. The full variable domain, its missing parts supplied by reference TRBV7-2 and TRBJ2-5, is GAGVSQSPSNKVTEKGKDVELRCDPISGHTALYWYRQSLGQGLEFLIYFQGNSAPDKSGLPSDRFSAERTGGSVSTLTIQRTQQEDSAVYLCASRRASRGETQYFGPGTRLLVL.

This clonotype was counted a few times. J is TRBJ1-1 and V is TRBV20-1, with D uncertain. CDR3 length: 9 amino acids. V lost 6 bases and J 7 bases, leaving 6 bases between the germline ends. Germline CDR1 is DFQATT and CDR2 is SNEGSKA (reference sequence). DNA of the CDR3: TGCAGTGCCCACTATGAAGCTTTCTTT. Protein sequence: CSAHYEAFF.

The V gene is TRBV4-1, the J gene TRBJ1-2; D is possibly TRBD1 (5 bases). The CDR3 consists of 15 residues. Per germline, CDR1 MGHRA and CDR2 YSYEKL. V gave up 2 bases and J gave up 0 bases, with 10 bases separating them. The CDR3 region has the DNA TGCGCCAGCAGCCAACAGGGTCTGACTAACTATGGCTACACCTTC. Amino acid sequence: CASSQQGLTNYGYTF.

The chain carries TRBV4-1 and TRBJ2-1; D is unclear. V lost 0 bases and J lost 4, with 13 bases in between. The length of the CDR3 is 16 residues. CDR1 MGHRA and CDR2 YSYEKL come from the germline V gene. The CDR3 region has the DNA TGCGCCAGCAGCCAAGACTCGGTACAGTTATACAATGAGCAGTTCTTC. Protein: CASSQDSVQLYNEQFF.

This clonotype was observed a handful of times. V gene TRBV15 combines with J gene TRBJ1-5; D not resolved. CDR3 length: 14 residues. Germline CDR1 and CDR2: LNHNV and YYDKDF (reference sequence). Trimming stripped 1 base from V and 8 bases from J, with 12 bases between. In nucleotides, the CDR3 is TGTGCCACCAGCAGAGGGGCAAGAGCGAAGCCCCAGCATTTT. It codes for CATSRGARAKPQHF.

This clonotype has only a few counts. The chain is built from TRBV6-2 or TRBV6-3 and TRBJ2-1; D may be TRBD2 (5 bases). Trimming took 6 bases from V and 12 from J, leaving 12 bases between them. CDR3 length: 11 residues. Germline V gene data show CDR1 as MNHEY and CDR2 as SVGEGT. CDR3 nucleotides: TGTGCCAGCAGCGAACCCCGGGGGCAGTTCTTC. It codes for CASSEPRGQFF.

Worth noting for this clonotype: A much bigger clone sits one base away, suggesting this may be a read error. The CDR3 reads CASSPSESYEQFF. The CDR3 DNA sequence: TGTGCCAGCAGCCCTTCGGAATCCTACGAGCAGTTCTTC. The rearrangement links TRBV7-9 to TRBJ2-1, with D unclear. CDR3 size: 13 residues. Germline assignment: CDR1 SEHNR and CDR2 FQNEAQ (reference sequence). Trimming removed 5 bases from V and 10 bases from J, with 15 bases in between.

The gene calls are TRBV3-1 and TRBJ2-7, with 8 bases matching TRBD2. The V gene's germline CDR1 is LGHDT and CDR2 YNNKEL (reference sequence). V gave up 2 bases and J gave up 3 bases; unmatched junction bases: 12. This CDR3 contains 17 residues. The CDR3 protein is CASSQSFLSGVHYEQYF. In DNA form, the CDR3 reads TGTGCCAGCAGCCAATCATTTCTTAGCGGGGTCCACTACGAGCAGTACTTC.

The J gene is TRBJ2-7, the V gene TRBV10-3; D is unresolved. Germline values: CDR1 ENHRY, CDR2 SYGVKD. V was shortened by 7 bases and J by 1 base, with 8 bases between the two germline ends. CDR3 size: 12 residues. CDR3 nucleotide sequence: TGTGCCATCATGAATGATTCCTACGAGCAGTACTTC. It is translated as CAIMNDSYEQYF.

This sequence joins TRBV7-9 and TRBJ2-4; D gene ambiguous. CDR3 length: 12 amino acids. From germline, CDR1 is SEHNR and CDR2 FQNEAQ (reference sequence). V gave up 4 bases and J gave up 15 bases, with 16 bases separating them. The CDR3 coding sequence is TGTGCCAGCAGCTCAGATGAGGCTAAGCGGTACTTC. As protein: CASSSDEAKRYF. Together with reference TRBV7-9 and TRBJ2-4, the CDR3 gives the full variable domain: DTGVSQNPRHKITKRGQNVTFRCDPISEHNRLYWYRQTLGQGPEFLTYFQNEAQLEKSRLLSDRFSAERPKGSFSTLEIQRTEQGDSAMYLCASSSDEAKRYFGAGTRLSVL.

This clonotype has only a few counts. The chain's CDR3 is CASSFSGSSGANVLTF. The DNA of the CDR3 is TGTGCCAGCAGCTTCTCAGGTAGCTCTGGGGCCAACGTCCTGACTTTC. The chain couples TRBV5-6 to TRBJ2-6; D gene uncertain. The germline V and J ends were trimmed by 2 bases and 0 bases, with 9 bases remaining between them. Germline-derived CDR1 and CDR2 are SGHDT and YYEEEE. There are 16 residues in the CDR3.

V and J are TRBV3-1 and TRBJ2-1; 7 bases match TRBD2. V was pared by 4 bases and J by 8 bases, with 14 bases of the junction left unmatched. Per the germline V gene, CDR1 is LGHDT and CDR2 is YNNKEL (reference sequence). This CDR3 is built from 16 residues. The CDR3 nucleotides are TGTGCCAGCAGCCCAGTCGGGGAGCGGGAATATGATGAGCAGTTCTTC. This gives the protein CASSPVGEREYDEQFF.

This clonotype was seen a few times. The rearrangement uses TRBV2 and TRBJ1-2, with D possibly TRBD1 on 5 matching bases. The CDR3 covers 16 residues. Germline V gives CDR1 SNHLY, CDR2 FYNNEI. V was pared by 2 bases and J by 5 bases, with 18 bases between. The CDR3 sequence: CASSETHIGTAYGYTF. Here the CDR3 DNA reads TGTGCCAGCAGTGAAACCCATATAGGGACCGCTTATGGCTACACCTTC.

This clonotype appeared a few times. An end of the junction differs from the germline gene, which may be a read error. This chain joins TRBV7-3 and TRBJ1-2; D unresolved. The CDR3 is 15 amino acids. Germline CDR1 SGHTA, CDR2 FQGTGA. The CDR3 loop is CASSLTSSSAYGYTF. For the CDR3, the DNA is TGTGCCAGTAGCTTAACGTCCAGTAGCGCCTATGGCTACACCTTC.

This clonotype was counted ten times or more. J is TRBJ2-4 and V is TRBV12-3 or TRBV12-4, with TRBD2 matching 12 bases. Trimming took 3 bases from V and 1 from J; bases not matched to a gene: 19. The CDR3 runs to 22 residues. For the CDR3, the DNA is TGTGCCAGCAGTTTGGGTCTAGCGGGGGGGCCAATCGGTGGGACGGCCAAAAACATTCAGTACTTC. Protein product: CASSLGLAGGPIGGTAKNIQYF.

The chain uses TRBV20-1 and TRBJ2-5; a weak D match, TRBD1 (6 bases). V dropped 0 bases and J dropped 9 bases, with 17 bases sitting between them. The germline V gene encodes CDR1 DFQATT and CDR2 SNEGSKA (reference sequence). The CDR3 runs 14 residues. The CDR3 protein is CSAREGNRARAQYF. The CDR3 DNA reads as TGCAGTGCTAGAGAGGGGAACAGGGCGAGGGCCCAGTACTTC.

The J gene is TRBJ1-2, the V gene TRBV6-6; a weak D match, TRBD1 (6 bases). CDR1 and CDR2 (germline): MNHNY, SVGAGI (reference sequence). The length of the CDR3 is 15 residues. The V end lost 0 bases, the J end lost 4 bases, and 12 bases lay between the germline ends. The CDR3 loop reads CASSYSPGAGYGYTF. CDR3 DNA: TGTGCCAGCAGTTACTCGCCGGGGGCGGGCTATGGCTACACCTTC.

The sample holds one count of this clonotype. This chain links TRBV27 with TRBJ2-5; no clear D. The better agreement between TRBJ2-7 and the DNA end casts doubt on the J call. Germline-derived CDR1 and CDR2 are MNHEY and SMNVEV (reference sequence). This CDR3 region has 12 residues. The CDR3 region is CASSLFPSEQYF. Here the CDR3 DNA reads TGTGCCAGCAGTTTATTTCCAAGCGAGCAGTACTTC.

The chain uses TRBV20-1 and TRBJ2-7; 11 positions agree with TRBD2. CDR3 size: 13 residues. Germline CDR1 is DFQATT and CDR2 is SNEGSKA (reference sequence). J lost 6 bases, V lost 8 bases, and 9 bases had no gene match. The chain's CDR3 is CSINSGGVGEQYF. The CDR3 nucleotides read TGCAGTATAAATAGCGGGGGGGTCGGCGAGCAGTACTTC.